This T cell receptor beta chain comes out of a study of blood T cell repertoires in COVID-19. On the study more broadly: T cells, B-cell-depleted T cells, or PBMCs supplied cDNA or gDNA.

Original data processing: Cell counts per sample came from amplifying reference gene primers. Generated by immunoSEQ multiplex PCR, the TCRdb table keeps only in-frame clones and is missing some. V, J and clone size were drawn from that table, and D and trimming were deduced from the DNA. This table has approximately 130,000 clones, roughly 85% appearing once. V lost 0 bases to trimming and J lost 5 bases; unmatched junction nucleotides: 0. The CDR3 spans 14 residues. CDR1 and CDR2 from the germline V gene are ENHRY and SYGVKD. On this clone itself: The same CDR3 is also encoded by other DNA sequences in this sample.

Sequencing input: peripheral blood. The V and J genes are TRBV10-3 and TRBJ1-5; the match to TRBD1 covers 8 bases. This sequence was found in a human donor in a cohort sampled during active COVID-19. CDR3 amino acids: CAISESTGDQPQHF. CDR3 DNA sequence: TGTGCCATCAGTGAGTCGACAGGGGATCAGCCCCAGCATTTT.